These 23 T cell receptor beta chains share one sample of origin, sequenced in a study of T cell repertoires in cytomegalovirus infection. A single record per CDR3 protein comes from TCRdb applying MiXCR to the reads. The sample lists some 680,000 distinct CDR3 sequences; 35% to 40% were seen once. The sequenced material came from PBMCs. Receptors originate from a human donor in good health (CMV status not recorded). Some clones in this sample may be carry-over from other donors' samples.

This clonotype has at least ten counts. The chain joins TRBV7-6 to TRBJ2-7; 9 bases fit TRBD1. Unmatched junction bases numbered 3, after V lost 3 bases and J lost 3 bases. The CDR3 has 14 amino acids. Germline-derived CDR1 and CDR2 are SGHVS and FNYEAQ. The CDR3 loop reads CASSLTGGDYEQYF. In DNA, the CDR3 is TGTGCCAGCAGCTTGACAGGGGGAGACTACGAGCAGTACTTC.

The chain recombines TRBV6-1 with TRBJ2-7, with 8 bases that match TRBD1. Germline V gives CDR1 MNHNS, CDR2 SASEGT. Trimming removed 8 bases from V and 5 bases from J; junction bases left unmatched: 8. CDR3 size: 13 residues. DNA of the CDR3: TGTGCCAGCCTACGGGACAGGTCTAACGAGCAGTACTTC. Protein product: CASLRDRSNEQYF.

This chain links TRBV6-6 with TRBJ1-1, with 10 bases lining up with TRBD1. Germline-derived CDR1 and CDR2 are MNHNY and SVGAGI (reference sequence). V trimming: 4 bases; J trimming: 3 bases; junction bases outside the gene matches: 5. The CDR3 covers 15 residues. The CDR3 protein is CASSSRGQGDTEAFF. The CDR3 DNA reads TGTGCCAGCAGTTCGAGAGGACAGGGGGACACTGAAGCTTTCTTT.

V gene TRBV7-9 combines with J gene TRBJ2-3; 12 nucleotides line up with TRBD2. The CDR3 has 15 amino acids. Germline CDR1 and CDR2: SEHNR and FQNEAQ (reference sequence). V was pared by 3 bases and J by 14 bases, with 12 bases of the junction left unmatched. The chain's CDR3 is CASSFQLAGGPDPYF. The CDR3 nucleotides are TGTGCCAGCAGCTTCCAGCTAGCGGGGGGGCCTGATCCGTATTTT.

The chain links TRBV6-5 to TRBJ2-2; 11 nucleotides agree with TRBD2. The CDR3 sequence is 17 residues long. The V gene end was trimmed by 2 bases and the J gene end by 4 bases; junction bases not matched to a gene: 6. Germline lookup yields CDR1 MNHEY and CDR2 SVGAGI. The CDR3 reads CASSYTSGSTVTGELFF. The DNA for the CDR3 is TGTGCCAGCAGTTACACTAGCGGGAGTACGGTCACCGGGGAGCTGTTTTTT.

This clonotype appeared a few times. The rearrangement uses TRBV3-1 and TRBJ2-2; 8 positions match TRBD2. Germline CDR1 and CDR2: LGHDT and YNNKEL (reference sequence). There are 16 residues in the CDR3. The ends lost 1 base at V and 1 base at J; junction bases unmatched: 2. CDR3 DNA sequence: TGTGCCAGCAGCCAAGTGGCGGGGGGGAACACCGGGGAGCTGTTTTTT. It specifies CASSQVAGGNTGELFF.

As DNA, the CDR3 is TGTGCCTGGACCGACTCCTACAATGAGCAGTTCTTC. Translating gives CAWTDSYNEQFF. The chain joins TRBV30 to TRBJ2-1, with D hard to call. Per the germline V gene, CDR1 is GTSNPN and CDR2 is SVGIG (reference sequence). The CDR3 has 12 amino acids. V lost 4 bases and J lost 0, with 4 bases in between. The full variable domain, with the rest looked up from reference TRBV30 and TRBJ2-1, is SQTIHQWPATLVQPVGSPLSLECTVEGTSNPNLYWYRQAAGRGLQLLFYSVGIGQISSEVPQNLSASRPQDRQFILSSKKLLLSDSGFYLCAWTDSYNEQFFGPGTRLTVL.

The CDR3 sequence is CSVEFSGSRETQYF. Written as DNA, the CDR3 is TGCAGCGTTGAATTCTCAGGATCTCGGGAGACCCAGTACTTC. The gene calls are TRBV29-1 and TRBJ2-5; D is unresolved. The V end was cut by 2 bases, the J end by 5 bases, with 15 bases between. Germline lookup yields CDR1 SQVTM and CDR2 ANQGSEA. The CDR3 sequence is 14 residues long. Drawing the rest from reference TRBV29-1 and TRBJ2-5, the complete variable domain is SAVISQKPSRDICQRGTSLTIQCQVDSQVTMMFWYRQQPGQSLTLIATANQGSEATYESGFVIDKFPISRPNLTFSTLTVSNMSPEDSSIYLCSVEFSGSRETQYFGPGTRLLVL.

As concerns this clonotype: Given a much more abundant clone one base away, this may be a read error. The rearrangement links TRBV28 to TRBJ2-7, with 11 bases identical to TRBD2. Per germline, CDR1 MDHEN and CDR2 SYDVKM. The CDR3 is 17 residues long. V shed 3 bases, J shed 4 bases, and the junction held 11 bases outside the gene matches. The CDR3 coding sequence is TGTGCCAGCAGTTTCCCAAGGACTAGCGGGTTTCCTTACGAGCAGTACTTC. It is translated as CASSFPRTSGFPYEQYF.

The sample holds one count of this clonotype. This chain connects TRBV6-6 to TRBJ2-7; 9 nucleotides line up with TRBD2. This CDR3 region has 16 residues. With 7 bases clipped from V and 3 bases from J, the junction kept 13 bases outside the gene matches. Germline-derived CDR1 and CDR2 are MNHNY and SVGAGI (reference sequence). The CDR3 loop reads CASTYKRVAGDYEQYF. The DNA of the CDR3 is TGTGCCAGCACCTATAAGCGGGTAGCGGGGGACTACGAGCAGTACTTC.

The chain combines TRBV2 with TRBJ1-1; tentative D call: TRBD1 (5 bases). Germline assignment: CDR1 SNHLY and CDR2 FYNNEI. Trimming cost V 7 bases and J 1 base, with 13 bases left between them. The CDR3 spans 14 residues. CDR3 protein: CASTWGNANTEAFF. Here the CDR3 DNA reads TGTGCCAGCACCTGGGGCAACGCGAACACTGAAGCTTTCTTT.

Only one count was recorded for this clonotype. The CDR3: CASRLTGTGANVLTF. Here the CDR3 DNA reads TGTGCCAGCAGGCTGACAGGGACTGGGGCCAACGTCCTGACTTTC. This chain links TRBV6-6 with TRBJ2-6; 7 nucleotides line up with TRBD1. The CDR3 sequence is 15 residues long. Germline CDR1 MNHNY, CDR2 SVGAGI (reference sequence). With 6 bases clipped from V and 2 bases from J, the junction kept 4 bases outside the gene matches.

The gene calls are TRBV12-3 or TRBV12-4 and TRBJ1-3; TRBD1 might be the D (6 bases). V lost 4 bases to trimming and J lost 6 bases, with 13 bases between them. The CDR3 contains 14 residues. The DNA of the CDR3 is TGTGCCAGCAGTTCGGTCAGGGGAGTAAACACCATATATTTT. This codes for CASSSVRGVNTIYF.

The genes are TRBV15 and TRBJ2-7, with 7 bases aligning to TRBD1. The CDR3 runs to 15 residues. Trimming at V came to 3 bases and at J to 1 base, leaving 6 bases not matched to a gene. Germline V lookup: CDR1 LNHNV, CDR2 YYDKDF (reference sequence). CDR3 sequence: CATSRERRGSYEQYF. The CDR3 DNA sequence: TGTGCCACCAGCAGGGAACGCAGGGGGTCCTACGAGCAGTACTTC.

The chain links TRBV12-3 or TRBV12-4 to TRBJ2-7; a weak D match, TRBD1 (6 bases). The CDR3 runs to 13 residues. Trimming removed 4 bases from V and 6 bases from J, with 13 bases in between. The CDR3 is CASSYATGREQYF. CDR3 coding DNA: TGTGCCAGCAGTTACGCAACAGGGCGCGAGCAGTACTTC.

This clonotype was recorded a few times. The CDR3 reads CSVEGIGTGDLYGYTF. CDR3 DNA: TGCAGCGTTGAAGGAATAGGGACAGGGGACCTCTATGGCTACACCTTC. The chain uses TRBV29-1 and TRBJ1-2; 10 nucleotides agree with TRBD1. The CDR3 is 16 residues long. Germline CDR1 reads SQVTM; CDR2 reads ANQGSEA. V lost 1 base, J lost 4 bases, and 9 bases stayed unmatched.

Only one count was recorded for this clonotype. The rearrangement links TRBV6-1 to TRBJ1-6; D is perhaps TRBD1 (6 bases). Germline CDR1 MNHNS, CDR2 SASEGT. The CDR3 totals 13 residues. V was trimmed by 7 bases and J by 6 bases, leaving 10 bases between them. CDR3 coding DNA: TGTGCCAGCAAAAGGGACACTAATTCACCCCTCCACTTT. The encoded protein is CASKRDTNSPLHF.

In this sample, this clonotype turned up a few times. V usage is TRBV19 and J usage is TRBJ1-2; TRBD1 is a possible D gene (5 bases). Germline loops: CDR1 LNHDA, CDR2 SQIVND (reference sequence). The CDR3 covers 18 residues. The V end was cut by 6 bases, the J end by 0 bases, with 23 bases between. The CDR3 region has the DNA TGTGCCAGTAGCGGTGTTGGGACCGTACCAGATTCTAACTATGGCTACACCTTC. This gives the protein CASSGVGTVPDSNYGYTF.

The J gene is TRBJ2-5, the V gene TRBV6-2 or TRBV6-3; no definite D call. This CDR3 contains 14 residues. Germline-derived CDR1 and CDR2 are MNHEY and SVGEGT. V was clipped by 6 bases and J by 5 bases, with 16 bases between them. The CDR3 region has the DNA TGTGCCAGCAGATCTCTAGGGTTGTTGGAGACCCAGTACTTC. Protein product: CASRSLGLLETQYF.

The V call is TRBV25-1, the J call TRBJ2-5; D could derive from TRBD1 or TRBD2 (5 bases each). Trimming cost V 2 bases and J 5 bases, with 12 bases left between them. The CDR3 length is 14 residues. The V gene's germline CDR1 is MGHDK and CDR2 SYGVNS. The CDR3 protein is CASSERSGTETQYF. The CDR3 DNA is TGTGCCAGCAGTGAACGATCGGGGACCGAGACCCAGTACTTC.

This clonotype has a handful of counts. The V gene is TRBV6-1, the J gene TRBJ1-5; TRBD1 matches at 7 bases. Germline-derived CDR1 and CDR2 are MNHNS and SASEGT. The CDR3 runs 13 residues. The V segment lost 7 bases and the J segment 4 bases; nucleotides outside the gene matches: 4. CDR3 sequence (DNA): TGTGCCAGCATTTCACAGGGGAATCAGCCCCAGCATTTT. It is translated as CASISQGNQPQHF.

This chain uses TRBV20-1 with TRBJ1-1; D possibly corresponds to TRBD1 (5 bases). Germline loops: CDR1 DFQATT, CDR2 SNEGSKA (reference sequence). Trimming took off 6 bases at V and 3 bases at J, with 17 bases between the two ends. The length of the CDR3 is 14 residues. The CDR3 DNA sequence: TGCAGTGCCTGGAGGGAGCCGGGGGACACTGAAGCTTTCTTT. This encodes CSAWREPGDTEAFF.

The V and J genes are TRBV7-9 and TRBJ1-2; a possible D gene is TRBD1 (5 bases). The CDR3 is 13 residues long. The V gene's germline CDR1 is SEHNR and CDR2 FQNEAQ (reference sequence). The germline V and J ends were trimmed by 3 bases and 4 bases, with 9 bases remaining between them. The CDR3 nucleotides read TGTGCCAGCAGCTTCTCCGGGACCTATGGCTACACCTTC. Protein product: CASSFSGTYGYTF. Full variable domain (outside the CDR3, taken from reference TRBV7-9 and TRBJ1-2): DTGVSQNPRHKITKRGQNVTFRCDPISEHNRLYWYRQTLGQGPEFLTYFQNEAQLEKSRLLSDRFSAERPKGSFSTLEIQRTEQGDSAMYLCASSFSGTYGYTFGSGTRLTVV.